A single sample is the source of the 20 T cell receptor beta chains below, sequenced in a study of post-analysis software for immune sequencing data. Findings and caveats of the study: About 5 TRBV segments (TRBV5-6, TRBV5-1 and TRBV20-1 among them) occurred more frequently in patients than in controls.

Unique molecular identifiers were built into the TCR beta cDNA libraries. TCRdb ran MiXCR on the PCR reads and lists one entry per CDR3 protein. Of about 820,000 distinct CDR3 sequences in the sample, about 53% were seen once. These receptors are not linked to any known antigen. Sequencing was done on a sample of blood. These receptors were collected from a girl aged 10 to 17 with multiple sclerosis.

As to this clonotype: One junction end does not reproduce the germline sequence, and a read error may be involved. V usage is TRBV29-1 and J usage is TRBJ1-2, with D possibly being TRBD1 (6 bases). The CDR3 sequence is 14 residues long. Germline V gene lookup returns CDR1 SQVTM and CDR2 ANQGSEA. The CDR3 sequence is CSVSPSRGRYGHTF. The CDR3 nucleotides read TGCAGCGTTTCCCCGAGCAGGGGCCGCTATGGCCACACCTTC.

This chain uses TRBV25-1 with TRBJ1-2; tentatively, D is TRBD1 (6 bases). Trimming stripped 6 bases from V and 5 bases from J, with 13 bases between. CDR3 length: 13 amino acids. Germline V gene lookup returns CDR1 MGHDK and CDR2 SYGVNS. CDR3: CASRRGTQYGYTF. CDR3 nucleotides: TGTGCCAGCAGGCGCGGGACACAATATGGCTACACCTTC.

CDR3 in amino acids: CAWSVQGGSYEQYF. The DNA of the CDR3 is TGTGCCTGGAGTGTACAAGGGGGGAGCTACGAGCAGTACTTC. The chain employs TRBV30 and TRBJ2-7; D might be TRBD1 or TRBD2, each matching 6 bases. CDR1 and CDR2 (germline): GTSNPN, SVGIG (reference sequence). V lost 0 bases, J lost 3 bases, and 12 bases lay in between. The CDR3 has 14 amino acids.

The CDR3 DNA sequence: TGTGCCAGCAGTCCCCGGGGTAGCAAGGCAGATACGCAGTATTTT. Its protein is CASSPRGSKADTQYF. J is TRBJ2-3 and V is TRBV12-3 or TRBV12-4; D possibly corresponds to TRBD2 (5 bases). The CDR3 consists of 15 residues. Trimming shortened V by 5 bases and J by 4 bases, and 16 bases separated the two germline ends.

The rearrangement joins TRBV12-3 or TRBV12-4 to TRBJ1-5, with D unresolved. The V gene lost 6 bases and the J gene lost 3 bases, with 6 bases spanning the gap. There are 12 residues in the CDR3. Written as DNA, the CDR3 is TGTGCCAGCAGCCGAGCCAATCAGCCCCAGCATTTT. Its translation is CASSRANQPQHF.

This clonotype has only a few counts. The rearrangement links TRBV15 to TRBJ2-6; the D is unclear. CDR1 LNHNV and CDR2 YYDKDF come from the germline V gene (reference sequence). The CDR3 is 18 amino acids. V was shortened by 0 bases and J by 0 bases, with 12 bases between the two germline ends. CDR3: CATSRDRRPGSGANVLTF. In DNA, the CDR3 is TGTGCCACCAGCAGAGACAGAAGACCTGGCTCTGGGGCCAACGTCCTGACTTTC.

The table lists this clonotype with a few counts. The chain uses TRBV27 and TRBJ2-7, with D perhaps TRBD2 (6 bases). The CDR3 loop spans 13 amino acids. V was shortened by 1 base and J by 5 bases, with 9 bases between the two germline ends. Germline-derived CDR1 and CDR2 are MNHEY and SMNVEV (reference sequence). CDR3 loop: CASSLFTGDEQYF. CDR3 sequence (DNA): TGTGCCAGCAGTTTATTCACGGGGGACGAGCAGTACTTC.

The genes are TRBV5-1 and TRBJ1-1, with D hard to call. Germline V CDR1 and CDR2: SGHRS, YFSETQ. The length of the CDR3 is 13 residues. V gave up 4 bases and J gave up 1 base, with 8 bases separating them. The CDR3 DNA follows: TGCGCCAGCAGCGGGCAGACGAACACTGAAGCTTTCTTT. The encoded protein is CASSGQTNTEAFF.

With respect to this clonotype: Germline is not matched at one junction end, which may reflect a read error. The rearrangement links TRBV20-1 to TRBJ2-7; D assignment may be TRBD1 or TRBD2 (6 bases each). This CDR3 comprises 12 residues. The germline CDR1 and CDR2 sequences are DFQATT and SNEGSKA (reference sequence). The CDR3 is CSAGGPSSEQYF. CDR3 nucleotides: TGCAGTGCTGGGGGGCCCTCCTCCGAGCAGTACTTC.

Note on this clonotype: At one end the junction does not follow the germline gene, possibly because of a read error. V is TRBV12-3 or TRBV12-4 and J is TRBJ1-4; 8 nucleotides match TRBD1. The CDR3 length is 15 residues. As DNA, the CDR3 is TGTGCCAGCAGTTCACGACAGGGGAGCTATGAAAAACGGTTTTTT. It encodes CASSSRQGSYEKRFF.

The chain couples TRBV9 to TRBJ2-1, with 12 positions matching TRBD1. Losses at the gene ends were 0 bases for V and 10 bases for J; bases not matched to a gene: 5. The CDR3 is 15 amino acids. Germline V gene sequence: CDR1 SGDLS, CDR2 YYNGEE. CDR3 sequence reads: CASSVGGTGGREQFF. CDR3 bases: TGTGCCAGCAGCGTAGGTGGGACAGGGGGCCGCGAGCAGTTCTTC.

This clonotype appeared a few times. The J gene is TRBJ2-1, the V gene TRBV10-3; unclear D gene. Trimming took off 3 bases at V and 15 bases at J, with 15 bases between the two ends. Germline CDR1 reads ENHRY; CDR2 reads SYGVKD. The CDR3 is 12 amino acids. The CDR3 here is CAISEMEGIGFF. In nucleotides, the CDR3 is TGTGCCATCAGTGAAATGGAAGGGATAGGGTTCTTC.

J is TRBJ2-1 and V is TRBV6-1; TRBD1 matches 9 bases. The last part of the DNA fits TRBJ2-7 better; the J call may be wrong. The germline gives CDR1 MNHNS, CDR2 SASEGT. The length of the CDR3 is 15 residues. The CDR3, as DNA: TGTGCCAGCCTGGGGATTGGGACAGGGACCCACGAGCAGTACTTC. Protein product: CASLGIGTGTHEQYF.

This clonotype showed up just a few times. The chain couples TRBV14 to TRBJ2-1, with D unclear. The CDR3 sequence is 13 residues long. CDR1 is SGHDN and CDR2 is FVKESK in the germline V gene. The germline V and J ends were trimmed by 0 bases and 7 bases, with 7 bases remaining between them. CDR3 nucleotide sequence: TGTGCCAGCAGCCAAGATTTTAGGAATGAGCAGTTCTTC. Translating it yields CASSQDFRNEQFF.

The chain uses TRBV7-9 and TRBJ2-7, with D unclear. The CDR3 is 15 residues long. The germline V gene encodes CDR1 SEHNR and CDR2 FQNEAQ (reference sequence). V lost 1 base and J 3 bases, leaving 13 bases between the germline ends. The CDR3 DNA follows: TGTGCCAGCAGCTTAGAGTCTACTCCAGGCTACGAGCAGTACTTC. Translated, it gives CASSLESTPGYEQYF.

The rearrangement links TRBV4-2 to TRBJ2-7; D call uncertain. CDR1 and CDR2 (germline): LGHNA, YNFKEQ. This CDR3 is built from 12 residues. Trimming took 1 base from V and 5 from J, leaving 6 bases between them. This chain's CDR3 is CASSQVQNEQYF. CDR3 bases: TGTGCCAGCAGCCAAGTCCAGAACGAGCAGTACTTC.

V is TRBV12-3 or TRBV12-4 and J is TRBJ2-5; D not certain. The CDR3 loop spans 14 amino acids. V lost 5 bases, J lost 3 bases, and 13 bases lay in between. The CDR3 region is CASSRYSGEETQYF. DNA for the CDR3: TGTGCCAGCAGTCGATACTCTGGGGAAGAGACCCAGTACTTC.

Notes on this clonotype: The junction differs from germline at one of its ends, possibly a read error. The chain joins TRBV10-3 to TRBJ2-1, with 12 bases matching TRBD1. The CDR3 loop spans 14 amino acids. Per germline, CDR1 ENHRY and CDR2 SYGVKD. CDR3 in DNA: TGTGCCATCAGCGGGACAGGGGGCTACGATGAGCAGTTCTTC. This codes for CAISGTGGYDEQFF.

The chain has TRBV11-1 and TRBJ2-1; D gene unclear. This CDR3 region has 13 residues. From germline, CDR1 is SGHAT and CDR2 FQDESV (reference sequence). V lost 3 bases and J lost 6, with 9 bases in between. The CDR3 reads CASSFPASNEQFF. In DNA, the CDR3 is TGTGCCAGCAGCTTCCCAGCTTCCAATGAGCAGTTCTTC.

The rearrangement joins TRBV5-1 to TRBJ2-7; possible D gene TRBD1, 6 bases. The germline V gene encodes CDR1 SGHRS and CDR2 YFSETQ. Trimming took 0 bases from V and 1 from J, leaving 11 bases between them. The CDR3 runs 15 residues. CDR3: CASSLDGTQSYEQYF. CDR3 DNA sequence: TGCGCCAGCAGCTTGGACGGGACACAGTCCTACGAGCAGTACTTC.